This T cell receptor beta chain originates from a study of T cells in Graves' hyperthyroidism and ophthalmopathy. Uncontrolled infection, other autoimmune disease, pregnancy and lactation each barred patients from inclusion. This CDR3 spans 17 amino acids. The V gene's germline CDR1 is MDHEN and CDR2 SYDVKM. Between the trimmed V and J ends, which lost 3 bases and 1 base, there was a span of 15 bases. TCR beta CDR3 sequences were amplified from RNA transcripts. During a first-round RT-PCR of the TCR CDR3, the HTBI primer set was used. TCRdb reanalysed the multiplex PCR reads using MiXCR and keeps one entry per CDR3 protein. The data contain roughly 510,000 distinct CDR3 sequences, about 20% of them singletons. This clonotype has ten or more counts.

The sequence was collected from a young man with Graves' hyperthyroidism. Sequencing used blood. The chain carries TRBV28 and TRBJ2-2; D unresolved. Here the CDR3 DNA reads TGTGCCAGCAGTTTGCGGCAGGTCCTCCGGAACACCGGGGAGCTGTTTTTT. Translated, it gives CASSLRQVLRNTGELFF.